Below, 19 T cell receptor beta chains from the same sample are listed, as sequenced in a study of T cell responses to AZD1222 COVID-19 vaccine. Data came from immunoSEQ multiplex PCR; TCRdb stores just in-frame clones and leaves some out. The data hold tens of thousands of clones, with around 82% observed a single time. Material: peripheral blood, obtained on day 0 of AZD1222 vaccination. The receptors were sampled from an adult in good health.

CDR3 residues: CASRDGNNQPQHF. CDR3 bases: TGTGCCAGCAGGGACGGGAACAATCAGCCCCAGCATTTT. The V gene is TRBV7-9, the J gene TRBJ1-5, with no clear D. The CDR3 loop spans 13 amino acids. Germline V gene lookup returns CDR1 SEHNR and CDR2 FQNEAQ (reference sequence). V lost 6 bases, J lost 3 bases, and 9 bases lay in between.

The rearrangement joins TRBV14 to TRBJ2-1; 12 bases are a match to TRBD2. The germline gives CDR1 SGHDN, CDR2 FVKESK. V was clipped by 4 bases and J by 1 base; unmatched bases: 5. The CDR3 is 17 residues long. As DNA, the CDR3 is TGTGCCAGCAGCCGCCGACTAGCGGGGGTTTCCTACAATGAGCAGTTCTTC. It encodes CASSRRLAGVSYNEQFF.

The V and J genes are TRBV7-8 and TRBJ1-2; 7 nucleotides align to TRBD1. V dropped 2 bases and J dropped 6; count of bases not matched to a gene: 6. CDR1 and CDR2 (germline): SGHVS, FQNEAQ. This CDR3 region has 14 residues. The CDR3 loop is CASSLIATGNGYTF. In nucleotides, the CDR3 is TGTGCCAGCAGCTTAATCGCGACAGGGAATGGCTACACCTTC.

The chain recombines TRBV7-2 with TRBJ1-1; weak D call: TRBD1 (6 bases). Germline V gene sequence: CDR1 SGHTA, CDR2 FQGNSA. This CDR3 is 12 amino acids long. The V end lost 1 base, the J end lost 12 bases, and 12 bases lay between the germline ends. DNA for the CDR3: TGTGCCAGCAGCTTAGGACAGGCGATGCCTTTCTTT. Translation: CASSLGQAMPFF.

In its sample, this clone was seen a few times. This chain joins TRBV29-1 and TRBJ1-2; unclear D gene. The germline V and J ends were trimmed by 0 bases and 2 bases, with 7 bases remaining between them. The CDR3 totals 13 residues. CDR1 is SQVTM, CDR2 ANQGSEA, per germline. The CDR3 DNA sequence: TGCAGCGTTGAAGATCGCAAGAACTATGGCTACACCTTC. It encodes CSVEDRKNYGYTF.

This rearrangement joins TRBV1 to TRBJ2-2; TRBD1 was called by the table and not checked on the DNA. TRBV1 is assigned pseudogene status. The CDR3 has 17 amino acids. The CDR3 spells CTSSQESGQGGSGELFF. The CDR3 bases are TGCACCAGCAGCCAAGAGTCCGGACAGGGGGGTTCCGGGGAGCTGTTTTTT.

V gene TRBV19 combines with J gene TRBJ1-5, with D possibly being TRBD1 (5 bases). V was clipped by 5 bases and J by 4 bases, with 12 bases between them. Germline V gives CDR1 LNHDA, CDR2 SQIVND (reference sequence). The CDR3 covers 14 residues. Written as DNA, the CDR3 is TGTGCCAGTAGTCCCCGGGACTCGAATCAGCCCCAGCATTTT. Translating gives CASSPRDSNQPQHF.

The chain has TRBV7-9 and TRBJ2-4; 7 bases fit TRBD1. V was clipped by 0 bases and J by 7 bases; unmatched bases: 6. The CDR3 has 15 residues. Germline-derived CDR1 and CDR2 are SEHNR and FQNEAQ (reference sequence). The CDR3 DNA reads TGTGCCAGCAGCTTAGCTACAGGGGCGGGTAACATTCAGTACTTC. It translates to CASSLATGAGNIQYF.

V usage is TRBV27 and J usage is TRBJ1-1, with a possible D match to TRBD1 (5 bases). The CDR3 is made up of 14 amino acids. Germline V lookup: CDR1 MNHEY, CDR2 SMNVEV (reference sequence). With 6 bases removed from V and 3 bases from J, the gap between germline ends came to 14 bases. The DNA for the CDR3 is TGTGCCAGCAGCCTAGAGGGGCCAGACACTGAAGCTTTCTTT. Protein: CASSLEGPDTEAFF.

The table lists this clone with a count of one. V gene TRBV28 combines with J gene TRBJ2-6; D is unclear. Germline V CDR1 and CDR2: MDHEN, SYDVKM. Trimming took 3 bases from V and 0 from J, leaving 12 bases between them. This CDR3 is 17 amino acids long. The CDR3 sequence: CASSFRSGYSGANVLTF. CDR3 DNA sequence: TGTGCCAGCAGTTTCCGTTCAGGTTACTCTGGGGCCAACGTCCTGACTTTC.

The J gene is TRBJ2-7, the V gene TRBV5-1; TRBD1 matches 8 bases. This CDR3 contains 16 residues. Germline values: CDR1 SGHRS, CDR2 YFSETQ. V was pared by 0 bases and J by 3 bases, with 8 bases of the junction left unmatched. The chain's CDR3 is CASSLAGQGAVYEQYF. DNA for the CDR3: TGCGCCAGCAGCTTGGCGGGGCAGGGGGCAGTCTACGAGCAGTACTTC.

J is TRBJ1-3 and V is TRBV18, with D hard to call. There are 15 residues in the CDR3. Germline CDR1 is KGHSH and CDR2 is LQKENI. V shed 6 bases and J shed 3 bases, with 15 bases lying between them. The CDR3 loop reads CASSPAGSGGNTIYF. As DNA, the CDR3 is TGTGCCAGCTCCCCCGCCGGGTCCGGTGGAAACACCATATATTTT.

This chain links TRBV28 with TRBJ1-4; no reliable D call. Between the trimmed V and J ends, which lost 3 bases and 6 bases, there was a span of 11 bases. Germline V gene lookup returns CDR1 MDHEN and CDR2 SYDVKM. The CDR3 length is 14 residues. This chain's CDR3 is CASSLRERDEKLFF. The CDR3 DNA reads as TGTGCCAGCAGTTTGAGAGAGAGAGATGAAAAACTGTTTTTT.

V usage is TRBV19 and J usage is TRBJ1-5; the match to TRBD1 covers 10 bases. Unmatched junction bases numbered 24, after V lost 6 bases and J lost 7 bases. The CDR3 contains 20 residues. Per germline, CDR1 LNHDA and CDR2 SQIVND (reference sequence). CDR3 coding DNA: TGTGCCAGTAGAGCAGTCCTCCTCGGACAGGGGGGTGGGACCGGACAGCCCCAGCATTTT. It encodes CASRAVLLGQGGGTGQPQHF.

The chain combines TRBV7-9 with TRBJ1-4; D remains ambiguous. Germline V gene data show CDR1 as SEHNR and CDR2 as FQNEAQ (reference sequence). This CDR3 is 13 amino acids long. V lost 4 bases and J 11 bases, leaving 14 bases between the germline ends. CDR3 bases: TGTGCCAGCAGCTACCTCGAGGACCCGAAACTGTTTTTT. As protein: CASSYLEDPKLFF.

This clone was recorded a few times. The CDR3 region has the DNA TGTGCCAGCAGCTTAGCGGTAGGGAGCTCCTACGAGCAGTACTTC. Translated: CASSLAVGSSYEQYF. The rearrangement joins TRBV7-2 to TRBJ2-7; a possible D gene is TRBD2 (5 bases). The germline V and J ends were trimmed by 0 bases and 0 bases, with 9 bases remaining between them. The germline CDR1 and CDR2 sequences are SGHTA and FQGNSA. The CDR3 runs 15 residues.

This sequence joins TRBV7-2 and TRBJ2-3, with D perhaps matching TRBD2 (5 bases). The CDR3 is 17 amino acids. Germline assignment: CDR1 SGHTA and CDR2 FQGNSA. The ends were cut back, 1 base at V and 0 bases at J, with 14 bases in the middle. DNA for the CDR3: TGTGCCAGCAGCTTAGGCCCGAGCGGTCTTAGCACAGATACGCAGTATTTT. This codes for CASSLGPSGLSTDTQYF.

The chain carries TRBV28 and TRBJ2-7, with D perhaps matching TRBD1 or TRBD2 (5 bases each). V was clipped by 2 bases and J by 6 bases, with 8 bases between them. From germline, CDR1 is MDHEN and CDR2 SYDVKM. This CDR3 spans 12 amino acids. For the CDR3, the DNA is TGTGCCAGCAGTTTACGTGGGGGCGAGCAGTACTTC. Its protein product is CASSLRGGEQYF.

The CDR3 nucleotides read TGCGCCAGCAGTATTGCGGGGGCTGAAGCTTTCTTT. It specifies CASSIAGAEAFF. V is TRBV10-2 and J is TRBJ1-1; D is perhaps TRBD1 (5 bases). CDR1 and CDR2 from the germline V gene are WSHSY and SAAADI. The CDR3 contains 12 residues. Trimming removed 5 bases from V and 6 bases from J, with 10 bases in between.